The sample holds a few counts of the clone carrying this TCR beta chain. Authors' methods: Estimation of nucleated cell counts relied on the amplification of reference gene primers. Produced via immunoSEQ multiplex PCR; TCRdb's table is partial and in-frame only. Clone size and the V and J calls come from that table; the DNA yielded D and trimming. The table records over 95,000 clones, more than 65% of them present only once. The source of the sample is a study of blood T cell repertoires in COVID-19. Study at large: Samples came from the United States, Italy and Spain, spanning acute and convalescent COVID-19. Sources were T cells, B-cell-depleted T cells, or PBMCs; the material itself was cDNA or gDNA.

Germline V gene sequence: CDR1 SGHRS, CDR2 YFSETQ. The V end lost 0 bases, the J end lost 7 bases, and 14 bases lay between the germline ends. The length of the CDR3 is 15 residues. Sequencing was performed on peripheral blood. V and J are TRBV5-1 and TRBJ2-1; D uncertain. The receptor comes from an elderly woman with active or convalescent COVID-19. The CDR3 DNA is TGCGCCAGCAGCTTGGCCGGGTCCGGCGTGAATGAGCAGTTCTTC. It yields the protein CASSLAGSGVNEQFF.